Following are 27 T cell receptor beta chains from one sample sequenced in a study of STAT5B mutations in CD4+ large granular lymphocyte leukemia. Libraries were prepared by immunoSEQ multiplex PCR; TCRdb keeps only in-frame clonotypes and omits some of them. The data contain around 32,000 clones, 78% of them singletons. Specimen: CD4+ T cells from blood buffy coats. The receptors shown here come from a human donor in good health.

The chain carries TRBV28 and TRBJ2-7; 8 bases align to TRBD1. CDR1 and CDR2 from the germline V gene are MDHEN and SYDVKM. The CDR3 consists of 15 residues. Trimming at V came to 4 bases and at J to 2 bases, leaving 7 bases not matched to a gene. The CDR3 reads CASSSPGTGAYEQYF. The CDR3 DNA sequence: TGTGCCAGCAGTTCCCCAGGGACAGGCGCCTACGAGCAGTACTTC. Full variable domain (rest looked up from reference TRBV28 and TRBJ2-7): DVKVTQSSRYLVKRTGEKVFLECVQDMDHENMFWYRQDPGLGLRLIYFSYDVKMKEKGDIPEGYSVSREKKERFSLILESASTNQTSMYLCASSSPGTGAYEQYFGPGTRLTVT.

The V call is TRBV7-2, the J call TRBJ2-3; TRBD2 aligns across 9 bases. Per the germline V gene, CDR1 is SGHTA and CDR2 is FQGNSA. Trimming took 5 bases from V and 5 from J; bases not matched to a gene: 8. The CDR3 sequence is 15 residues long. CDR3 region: CASSRPGLALDTQYF. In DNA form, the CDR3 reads TGTGCCAGCAGCCGCCCGGGACTAGCTTTAGATACGCAGTATTTT.

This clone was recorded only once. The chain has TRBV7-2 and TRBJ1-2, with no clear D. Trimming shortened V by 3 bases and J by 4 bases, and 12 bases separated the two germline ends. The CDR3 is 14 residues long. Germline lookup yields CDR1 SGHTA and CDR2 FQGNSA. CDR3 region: CASSFGGIGYGYTF. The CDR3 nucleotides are TGTGCCAGCAGCTTTGGAGGGATCGGCTATGGCTACACCTTC.

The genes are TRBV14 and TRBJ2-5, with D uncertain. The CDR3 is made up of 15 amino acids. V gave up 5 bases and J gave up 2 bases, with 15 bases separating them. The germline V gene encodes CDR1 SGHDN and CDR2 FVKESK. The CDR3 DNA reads TGTGCCAGCAGCTTGATGTGGGGTAATCAAGAGACCCAGTACTTC. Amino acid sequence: CASSLMWGNQETQYF.

DNA of the CDR3: TGTGCCAGCAGCTTAGGGCAGGTGAACACTGAAGCTTTCTTT. Its translation is CASSLGQVNTEAFF. V is TRBV7-2 and J is TRBJ1-1; D remains ambiguous. The length of the CDR3 is 14 residues. V was cut by 1 base and J by 0 bases, with 6 bases left in between. Germline lookup yields CDR1 SGHTA and CDR2 FQGNSA. Complete variable domain (other parts from reference TRBV7-2 and TRBJ1-1): GAGVSQSPSNKVTEKGKDVELRCDPISGHTALYWYRQSLGQGLEFLIYFQGNSAPDKSGLPSDRFSAERTGGSVSTLTIQRTQQEDSAVYLCASSLGQVNTEAFFGQGTRLTVV.

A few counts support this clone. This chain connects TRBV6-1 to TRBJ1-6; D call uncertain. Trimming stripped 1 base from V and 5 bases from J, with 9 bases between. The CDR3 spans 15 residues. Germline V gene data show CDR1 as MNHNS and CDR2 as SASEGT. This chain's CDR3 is CASSEEETNNSPLHF. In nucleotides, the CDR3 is TGTGCCAGCAGTGAAGAGGAGACGAATAATTCACCCCTCCACTTT.

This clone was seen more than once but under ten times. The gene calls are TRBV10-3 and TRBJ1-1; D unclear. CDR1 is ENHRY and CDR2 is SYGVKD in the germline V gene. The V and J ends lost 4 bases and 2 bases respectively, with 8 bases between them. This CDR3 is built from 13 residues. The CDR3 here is CAISGVPNTEAFF. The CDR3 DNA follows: TGTGCCATCAGTGGCGTGCCCAACACTGAAGCTTTCTTT.

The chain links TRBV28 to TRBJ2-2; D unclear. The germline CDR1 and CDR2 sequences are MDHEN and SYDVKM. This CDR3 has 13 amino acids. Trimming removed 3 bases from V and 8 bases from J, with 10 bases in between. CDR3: CASSLAARGELFF. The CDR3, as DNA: TGTGCCAGCAGTTTGGCAGCCAGAGGGGAGCTGTTTTTT.

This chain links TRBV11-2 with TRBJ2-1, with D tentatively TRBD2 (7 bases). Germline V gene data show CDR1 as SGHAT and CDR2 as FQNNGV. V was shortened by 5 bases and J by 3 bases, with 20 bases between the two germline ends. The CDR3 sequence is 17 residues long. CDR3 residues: CASSRIISGTSYNEQFF. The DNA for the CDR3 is TGTGCCAGCAGCCGCATCATCAGCGGGACAAGCTACAATGAGCAGTTCTTC.

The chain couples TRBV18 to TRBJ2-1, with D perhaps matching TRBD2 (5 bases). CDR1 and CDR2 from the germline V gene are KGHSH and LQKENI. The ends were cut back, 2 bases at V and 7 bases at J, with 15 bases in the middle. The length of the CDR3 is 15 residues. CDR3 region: CASSPGSEGLNEQFF. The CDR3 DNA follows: TGTGCCAGCTCACCAGGGAGTGAGGGTTTGAATGAGCAGTTCTTC.

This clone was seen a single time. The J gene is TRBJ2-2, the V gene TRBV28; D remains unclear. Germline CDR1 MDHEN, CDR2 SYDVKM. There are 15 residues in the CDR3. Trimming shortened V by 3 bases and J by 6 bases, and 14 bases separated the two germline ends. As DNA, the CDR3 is TGTGCCAGCAGTTTCGTGGTTGGATACGCCGGGGAGCTGTTTTTT. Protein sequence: CASSFVVGYAGELFF.

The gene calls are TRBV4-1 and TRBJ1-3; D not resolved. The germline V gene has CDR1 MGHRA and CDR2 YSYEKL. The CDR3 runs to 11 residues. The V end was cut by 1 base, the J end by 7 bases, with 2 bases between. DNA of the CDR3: TGCGCCAGCAGCCAAGCGAACACCATATATTTT. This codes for CASSQANTIYF.

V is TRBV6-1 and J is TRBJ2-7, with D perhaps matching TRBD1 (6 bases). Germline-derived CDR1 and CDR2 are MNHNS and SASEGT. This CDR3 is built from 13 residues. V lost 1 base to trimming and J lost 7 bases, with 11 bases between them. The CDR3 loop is CASSEDQGWEQYF. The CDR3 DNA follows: TGTGCCAGCAGTGAAGATCAGGGGTGGGAGCAGTACTTC.

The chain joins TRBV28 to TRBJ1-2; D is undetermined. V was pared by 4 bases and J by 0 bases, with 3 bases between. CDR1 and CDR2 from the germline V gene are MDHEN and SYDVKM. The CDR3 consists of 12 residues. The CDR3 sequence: CASSSPNYGYTF. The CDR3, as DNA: TGTGCCAGCAGTTCTCCTAACTATGGCTACACCTTC.

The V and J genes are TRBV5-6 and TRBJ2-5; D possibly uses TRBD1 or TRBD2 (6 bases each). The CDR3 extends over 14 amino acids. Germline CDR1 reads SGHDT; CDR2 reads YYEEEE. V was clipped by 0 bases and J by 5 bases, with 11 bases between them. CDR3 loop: CASSLVGGRETQYF. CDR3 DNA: TGTGCCAGCAGCTTGGTGGGGGGCCGGGAGACCCAGTACTTC. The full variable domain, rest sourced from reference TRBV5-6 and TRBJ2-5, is DAGVTQSPTHLIKTRGQQVTLRCSPKSGHDTVSWYQQALGQGPQFIFQYYEEEERQRGNFPDRFSGHQFPNYSSELNVNALLLGDSALYLCASSLVGGRETQYFGPGTRLLVL.

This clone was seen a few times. CDR3 nucleotides: TGTGCCAGCAGCGAGCGGGACATCTATGGCTACACCTTC. The encoded protein is CASSERDIYGYTF. V and J are TRBV7-9 and TRBJ1-2; the D gene is possibly TRBD1 (6 bases). The V gene lost 5 bases and the J gene lost 4 bases, with 11 bases spanning the gap. Looked up from germline, CDR1 is SEHNR and CDR2 is FQNEAQ (reference sequence). This CDR3 comprises 13 residues.

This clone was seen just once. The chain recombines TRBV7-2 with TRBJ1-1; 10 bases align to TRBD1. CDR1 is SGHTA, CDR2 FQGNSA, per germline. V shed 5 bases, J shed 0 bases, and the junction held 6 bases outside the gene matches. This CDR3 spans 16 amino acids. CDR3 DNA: TGTGCCAGCAGCCTCGGGACAGGGGACCTGAACACTGAAGCTTTCTTT. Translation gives CASSLGTGDLNTEAFF.

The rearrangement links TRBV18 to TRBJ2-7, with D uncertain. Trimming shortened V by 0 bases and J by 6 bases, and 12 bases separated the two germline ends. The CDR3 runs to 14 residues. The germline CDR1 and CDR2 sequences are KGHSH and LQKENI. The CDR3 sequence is CASSPPAQVGEQYF. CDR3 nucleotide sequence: TGTGCCAGCTCACCACCGGCGCAGGTAGGCGAGCAGTACTTC.

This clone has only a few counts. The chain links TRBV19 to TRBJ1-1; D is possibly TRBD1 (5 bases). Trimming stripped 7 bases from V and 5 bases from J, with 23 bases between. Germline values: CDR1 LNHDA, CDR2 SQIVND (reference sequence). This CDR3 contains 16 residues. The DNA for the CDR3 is TGTGCCAGTACCCTCAGCCGGGGGTCGGGCTGGACTGAAGCTTTCTTT. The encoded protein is CASTLSRGSGWTEAFF.

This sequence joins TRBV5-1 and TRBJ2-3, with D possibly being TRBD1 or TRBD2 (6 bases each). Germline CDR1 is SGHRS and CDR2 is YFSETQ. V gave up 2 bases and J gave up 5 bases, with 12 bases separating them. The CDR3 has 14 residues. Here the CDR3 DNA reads TGCGCCAGCAGCTTTGGGGGGCGCGGAGATACGCAGTATTTT. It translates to CASSFGGRGDTQYF.

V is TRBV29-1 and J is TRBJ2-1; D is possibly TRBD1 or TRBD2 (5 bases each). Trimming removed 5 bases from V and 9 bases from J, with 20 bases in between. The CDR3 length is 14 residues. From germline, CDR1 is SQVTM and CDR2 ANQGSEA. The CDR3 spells CSVQAGTGPGEQFF. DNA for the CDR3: TGCAGCGTTCAGGCCGGGACCGGTCCCGGTGAGCAGTTCTTC.

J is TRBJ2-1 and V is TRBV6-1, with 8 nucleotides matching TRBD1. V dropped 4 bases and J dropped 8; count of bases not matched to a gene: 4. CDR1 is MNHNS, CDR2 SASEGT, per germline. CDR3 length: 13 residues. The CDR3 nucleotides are TGTGCCAGCAGTGGACAGGGGCCGGATGAGCAGTTCTTC. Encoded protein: CASSGQGPDEQFF.

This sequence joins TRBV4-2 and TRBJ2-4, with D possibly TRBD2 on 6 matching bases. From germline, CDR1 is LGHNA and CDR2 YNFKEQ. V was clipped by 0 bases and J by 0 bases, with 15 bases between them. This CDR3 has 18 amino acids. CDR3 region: CASSQEAASVLAKNIQYF. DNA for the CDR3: TGTGCCAGCAGCCAAGAAGCGGCTAGCGTGTTAGCCAAAAACATTCAGTACTTC.

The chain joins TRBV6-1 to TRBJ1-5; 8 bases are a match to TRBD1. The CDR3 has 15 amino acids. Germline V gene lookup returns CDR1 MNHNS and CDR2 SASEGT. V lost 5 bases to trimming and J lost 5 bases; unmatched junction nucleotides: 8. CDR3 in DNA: TGTGCCAGCAGTCTTGGACAGGGACGGGATCAGCCCCAGCATTTT. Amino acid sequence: CASSLGQGRDQPQHF.

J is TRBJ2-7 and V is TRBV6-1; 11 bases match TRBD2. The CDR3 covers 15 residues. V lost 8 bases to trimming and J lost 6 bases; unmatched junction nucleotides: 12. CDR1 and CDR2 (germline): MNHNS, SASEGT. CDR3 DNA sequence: TGTGCCAGCCGGACCGCACTAGCGGGAGTAGGCGAGCAGTACTTC. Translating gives CASRTALAGVGEQYF.

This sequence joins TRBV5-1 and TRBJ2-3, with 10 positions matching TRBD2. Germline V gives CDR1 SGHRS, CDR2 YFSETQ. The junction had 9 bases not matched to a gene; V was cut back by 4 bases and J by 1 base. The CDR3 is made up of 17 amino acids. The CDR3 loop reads CASSPAGTSDRTDTQYF. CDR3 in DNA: TGCGCCAGCAGCCCAGCCGGGACTAGCGACCGCACAGATACGCAGTATTTT.

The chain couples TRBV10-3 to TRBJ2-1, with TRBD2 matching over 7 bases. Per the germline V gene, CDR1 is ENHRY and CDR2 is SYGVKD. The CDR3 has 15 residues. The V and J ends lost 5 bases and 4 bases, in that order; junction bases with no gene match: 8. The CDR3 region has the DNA TGTGCCATCAGTCGCGGGGAGGGATCATACAATGAGCAGTTCTTC. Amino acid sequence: CAISRGEGSYNEQFF.